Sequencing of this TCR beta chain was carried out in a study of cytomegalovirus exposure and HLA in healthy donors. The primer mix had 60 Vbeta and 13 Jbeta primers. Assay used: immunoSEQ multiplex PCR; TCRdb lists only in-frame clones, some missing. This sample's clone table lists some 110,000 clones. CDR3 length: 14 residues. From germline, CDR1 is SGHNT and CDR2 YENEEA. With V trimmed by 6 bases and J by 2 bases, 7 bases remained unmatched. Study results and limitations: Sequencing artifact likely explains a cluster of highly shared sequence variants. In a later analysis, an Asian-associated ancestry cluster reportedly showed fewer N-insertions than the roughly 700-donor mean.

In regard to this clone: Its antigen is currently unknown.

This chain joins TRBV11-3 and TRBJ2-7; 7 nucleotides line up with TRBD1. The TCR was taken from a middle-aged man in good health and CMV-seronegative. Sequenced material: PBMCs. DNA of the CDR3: TGTGCCAGCAGTCTTCGACAGGGCCCCTACGAGCAGTACTTC. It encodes CASSLRQGPYEQYF. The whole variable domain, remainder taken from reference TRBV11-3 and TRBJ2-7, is EAGVVQSPRYKIIEKKQPVAFWCNPISGHNTLYWYLQNLGQGPELLIRYENEEAVDDSQLPKDRFSAERLKGVDSTLKIQPAELGDSAVYLCASSLRQGPYEQYFGPGTRLTVT.